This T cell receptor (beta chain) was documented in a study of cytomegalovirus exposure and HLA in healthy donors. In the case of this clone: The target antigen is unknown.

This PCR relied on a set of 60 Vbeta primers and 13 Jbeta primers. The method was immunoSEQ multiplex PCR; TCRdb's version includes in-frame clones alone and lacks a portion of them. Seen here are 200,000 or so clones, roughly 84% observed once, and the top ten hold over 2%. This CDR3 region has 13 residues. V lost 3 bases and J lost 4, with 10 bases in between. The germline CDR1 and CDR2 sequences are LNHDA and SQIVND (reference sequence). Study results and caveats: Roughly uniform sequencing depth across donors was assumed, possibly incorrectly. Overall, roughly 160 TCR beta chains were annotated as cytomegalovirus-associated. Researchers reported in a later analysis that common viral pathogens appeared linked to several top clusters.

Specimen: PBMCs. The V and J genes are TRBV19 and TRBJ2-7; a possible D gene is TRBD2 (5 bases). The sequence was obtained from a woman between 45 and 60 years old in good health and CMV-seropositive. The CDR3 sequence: CASSIETTYEQYF. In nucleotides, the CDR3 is TGTGCCAGTAGTATCGAGACTACTTACGAGCAGTACTTC.